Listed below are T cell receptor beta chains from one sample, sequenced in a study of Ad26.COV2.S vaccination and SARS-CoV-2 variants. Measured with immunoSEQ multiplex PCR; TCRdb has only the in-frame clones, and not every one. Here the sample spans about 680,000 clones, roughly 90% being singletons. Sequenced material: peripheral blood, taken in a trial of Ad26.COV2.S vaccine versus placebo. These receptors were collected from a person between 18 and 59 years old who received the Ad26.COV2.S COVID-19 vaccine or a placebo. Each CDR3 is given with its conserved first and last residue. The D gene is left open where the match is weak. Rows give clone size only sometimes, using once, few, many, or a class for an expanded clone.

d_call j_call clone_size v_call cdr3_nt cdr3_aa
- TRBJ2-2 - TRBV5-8 TGTGCCAGCAGCTTAGGGGTAGCGAACACCGGGGAGCTGTTTTTT CASSLGVANTGELFF
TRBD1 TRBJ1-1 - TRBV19 TGTGCCAGTAGCCTCAGGGGGTTTAACACTGAAGCTTTCTTT CASSLRGFNTEAFF
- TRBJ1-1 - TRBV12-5 TGTGCTAGTGGTGCCGAGGCTGGCACTGAAGCTTTCTTT CASGAEAGTEAFF
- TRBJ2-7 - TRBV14 TGTGCCAGCAGCCGTCGACTAAACGGCTACGAGCAGTACTTC CASSRRLNGYEQYF
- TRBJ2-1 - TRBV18 TGTGCCAGCTCACCAGTTCTGACTAGTTTTAACAATGAGCAGTTCTTC CASSPVLTSFNNEQFF
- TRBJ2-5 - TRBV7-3 TGTGCCAGCAGCTTACCCAGTAGGGAGACCCAGTACTTC CASSLPSRETQYF
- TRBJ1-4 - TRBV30 TGTGCCTGGAGAGAGGGCAGGGGTGAAAAACTGTTTTTT CAWREGRGEKLFF
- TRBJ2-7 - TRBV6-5 TGTGCCAGCAGTCTCTCGTGGGGCGAGCAGTACTTC CASSLSWGEQYF
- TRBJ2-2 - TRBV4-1 TGCGCCAGCAGCCAAGTCGTGGGTTTAGGGGAGCTGTTTTTT CASSQVVGLGELFF
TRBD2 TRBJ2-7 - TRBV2 TGTGCCAGCAGTGAGCTAGCGGGAGGTTACGAGCAGTACTTC CASSELAGGYEQYF
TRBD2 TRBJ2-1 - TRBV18 TGTGCCAGCTCACCACCGGGACTAGCGGGGGGAAGGGAGCAGTTCTTC CASSPPGLAGGREQFF
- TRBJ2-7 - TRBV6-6 TGTGCCAGCAGCCGCCCGGGACATGGCCCCTACGAGCAGTACTTC CASSRPGHGPYEQYF
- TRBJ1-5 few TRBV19 TGTGCCAGTAGCATCCAGAATCAGCCCCAGCATTTT CASSIQNQPQHF
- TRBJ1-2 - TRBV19 TGTGCCAGCCGAATACAGAGACTTCACTATGGCTACACCTTC CASRIQRLHYGYTF
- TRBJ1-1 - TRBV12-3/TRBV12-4 TGTGCCAGCAGTTTCTACTTGGAGGCTTTCTTT CASSFYLEAFF
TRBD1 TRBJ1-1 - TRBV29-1 TGCAGCGTCGTGTCAGGGGGGGGCTCCGAAGCTTTCTTT CSVVSGGGSEAFF
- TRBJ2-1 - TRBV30 TGTGCCTGGGCGTGGGGTCTCTCCTACAATGAGCAGTTCTTC CAWAWGLSYNEQFF
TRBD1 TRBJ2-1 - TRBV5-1 TGCGCCAGCAGCTTGGGACAGGGACCCTACAATGAGCAGTTCTTC CASSLGQGPYNEQFF
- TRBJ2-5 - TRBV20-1 TGCAGTGCTAGTCTTGGGGGCGGGAAGACCCAGTACTTC CSASLGGGKTQYF
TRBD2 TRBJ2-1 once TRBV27 TGTGCCAGCAGTTTATTGTTCCAGCGGGGGACCAATGAGCAGTTCTTC CASSLLFQRGTNEQFF
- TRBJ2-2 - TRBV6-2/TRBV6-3 TGTGCCAGCAGTTACATGGGAACCGGGGAGCTGTTTTTT CASSYMGTGELFF
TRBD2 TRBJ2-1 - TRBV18 TGTGCCAGCTCACCACCTGCCCGGATAGCGGGGGACAATGAGCAGTTCTTC CASSPPARIAGDNEQFF
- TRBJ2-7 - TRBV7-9 TGTGCCAGCAGACCCATCCAGGGGATAGTCGGGGGTGAGCAGTACTTC CASRPIQGIVGGEQYF
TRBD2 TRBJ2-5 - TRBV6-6 TGTGCCAGCAGTTACTTCGATGGAGCGGGAGATGAGACCCAGTACTTC CASSYFDGAGDETQYF
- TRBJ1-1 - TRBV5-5 TGTGCCAGCAGCATTGCCGGTTGGACTGAAGCTTTCTTT CASSIAGWTEAFF
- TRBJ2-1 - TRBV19 TGTGCCAGTAGTCCCGAGGAGTATGGAGGGGGCCCCTACAATGAGCAGTTCTTC CASSPEEYGGGPYNEQFF
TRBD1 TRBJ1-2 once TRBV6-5 TGTGCCAGCAGTTACTCTAGGGGGCCCTATGGCTACACCTTC CASSYSRGPYGYTF
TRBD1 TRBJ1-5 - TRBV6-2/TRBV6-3 TGTGCCAGCAGTCCGAAGACAGGGGCTCAGCCCCAGCATTTT CASSPKTGAQPQHF
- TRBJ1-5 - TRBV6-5 TGTGCCAGCAGACCCCAGGGGTATTTTGATCAGCCCCAGCATTTT CASRPQGYFDQPQHF
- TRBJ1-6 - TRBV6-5 TGTGCCAGCAGGGATCCCGGGTCACCCCTCCACTTT CASRDPGSPLHF
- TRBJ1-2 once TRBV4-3 TGCGCCAGCAGCCAAGATCCGGTCTATGGCTACACCTTC CASSQDPVYGYTF
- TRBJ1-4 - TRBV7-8 TGTGCCAGCAGCACCGGGACGTATAATGAAAAACTGTTTTTT CASSTGTYNEKLFF
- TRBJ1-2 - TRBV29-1 TGCAGCGTGAGAGCGGGGATCTATGGCTACACCTTC CSVRAGIYGYTF
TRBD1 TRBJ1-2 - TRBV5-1 TGCGCCAGCAGCCCCAGACAGGGAATTTTCGGCTACACCTTC CASSPRQGIFGYTF
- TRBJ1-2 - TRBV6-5 TGTGCCAGCAGTTACGACGGGGGCTATGGCTACACCTTC CASSYDGGYGYTF
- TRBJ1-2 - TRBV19 TGTGCCAGTAGTAGCGGACGGGGCTACACCTTC CASSSGRGYTF
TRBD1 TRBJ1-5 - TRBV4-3 TGCGCCAGCAGCCAGGACAGGGGAAGGGATCAGCCCCAGCATTTT CASSQDRGRDQPQHF
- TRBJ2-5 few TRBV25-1 TGTGCCAGCTCATTAGCCAACCAAGAGACCCAGTACTTC CASSLANQETQYF
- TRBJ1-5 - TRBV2 TGTGCCAGCAGTGAGGAGGGGAGTTATCAGCCCCAGCATTTT CASSEEGSYQPQHF
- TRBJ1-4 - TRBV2 TGTGCCAGCAGTGAAGCGTCCCCCGGCCCCGGGGGGTTTTTT CASSEASPGPGGFF
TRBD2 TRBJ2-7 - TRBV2 TGTGCCAGCAGCTCGCCCGGGACTAGCGGGGGGGCCTACGAGCAGTACTTC CASSSPGTSGGAYEQYF